This TCR beta chain comes out of a study of T-cell reconstitution after alpha-beta-depleted transplantation in children. This clonotype was observed a few times. Looked up from germline, CDR1 is LGHNA and CDR2 is YNFKEQ. This CDR3 spans 14 amino acids. The ends were cut back, 0 bases at V and 3 bases at J, with 8 bases in the middle. For TCRbeta, the library was prepared with unique molecular identifiers. Via MiXCR, TCRdb re-called the PCR reads, giving one row per CDR3 protein. The sample contains around 250,000 distinct CDR3 sequences, about 10% of which appear only once. The chain recombines TRBV4-2 with TRBJ2-5; perhaps TRBD1 as D (5 bases). Sequenced here: PBMCs from the stem cell graft donor, sampled from the stem cell graft. The source is a human donor who donated a stem cell graft to a child with SCID. The CDR3, as DNA: TGTGCCAGCAGCCAAGAAGGCAGGGAAGAGACCCAGTACTTC. This gives the protein CASSQEGREETQYF.